This T cell receptor (beta chain) comes out of a study of blood T cell repertoires in COVID-19. Study-wide background: The origin of the acute and convalescent COVID-19 samples was the United States, Italy and Spain. The analysed material was cDNA or gDNA that came from T cells, B-cell-depleted T cells, or PBMCs.

J was trimmed by 5 bases and V by 4 bases; bases with no gene match: 18. CDR3 length equals 18 residues. Germline lookup yields CDR1 SGHKS and CDR2 YYEKEE (reference sequence). Original methodology: Using reference gene primer amplification, nucleated cell counts were estimated. Sequenced by immunoSEQ multiplex PCR; TCRdb stores in-frame clones only, minus some. D and trimming come from the DNA, and the V and J calls and clone size come from that table. The sample lists 200,000 to 250,000 clones, 80% to 85% occurring once. This clone was recorded once. The gene calls are TRBV5-5 and TRBJ1-1, with 9 bases matching TRBD1. The TCR originated in an elderly woman with active or convalescent COVID-19. The specimen sequenced was peripheral blood. This chain's CDR3 is CASSRAPRPGQGGTEAFF. CDR3 nucleotides: TGTGCCAGCAGCCGAGCCCCGAGACCGGGACAGGGCGGAACTGAAGCTTTCTTT. The variable domain in full, with the rest retrieved from reference TRBV5-5 and TRBJ1-1, is DAGVTQSPTHLIKTRGQQVTLRCSPISGHKSVSWYQQVLGQGPQFIFQYYEKEERGRGNFPDRFSARQFPNYSSELNVNALLLGDSALYLCASSRAPRPGQGGTEAFFGQGTRLTVV.